The text below deals with one T cell receptor (beta chain). Its antigen is not known. The data belong to a study of vaccination and CD4 T cells after COVID-19. Study-level background: Overlapping peptides covering the spike proteins of SARS-CoV-2, HCoV-NL63, HCoV-OC43 and HCoV-229E were added to stimulate cells. Findings and caveats of the study: In convalescent patients, a median roughly 87% of post-vaccine SARS-CoV-2-reactive clones appeared only after vaccination. A comparatively limited set of convalescent patients was examined, with no early post-infection timepoints.

Treatment noted: roughly 11-day PBMC culture with coronavirus spike peptide pools or control peptides (ViraFEST assay). V shed 6 bases and J shed 3 bases, with 17 bases lying between them. Germline V gives CDR1 MDHEN, CDR2 SYDVKM. The CDR3 extends over 16 amino acids. With the Oncomine TCR Beta short-read assay, DNA from cultured CD4+ T cells was sequenced. TCRdb re-called the PCR reads through MiXCR, storing one row per CDR3 protein. In the table there are 14,000 or so distinct CDR3 sequences, around 20% of which are singletons. Sequenced input: cultured CD4+ T cells from blood. The receptor was isolated from a human donor with COVID-19. This sequence joins TRBV28 and TRBJ1-4; the D gene is possibly TRBD1 (5 bases). The CDR3 reads CASRAPLGVSNEKLFF. CDR3 DNA: TGTGCCAGCAGAGCCCCTCTGGGGGTTTCTAATGAAAAACTGTTTTTT.